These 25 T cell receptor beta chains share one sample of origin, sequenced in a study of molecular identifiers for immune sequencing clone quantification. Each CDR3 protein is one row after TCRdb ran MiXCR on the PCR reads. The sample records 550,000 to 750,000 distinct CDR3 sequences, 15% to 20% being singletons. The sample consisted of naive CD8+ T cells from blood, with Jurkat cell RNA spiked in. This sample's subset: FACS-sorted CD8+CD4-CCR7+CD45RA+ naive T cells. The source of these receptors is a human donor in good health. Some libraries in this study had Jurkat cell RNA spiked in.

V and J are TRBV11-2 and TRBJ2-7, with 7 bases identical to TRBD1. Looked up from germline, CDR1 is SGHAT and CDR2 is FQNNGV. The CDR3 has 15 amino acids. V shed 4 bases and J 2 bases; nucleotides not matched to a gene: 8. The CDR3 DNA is TGTGCCAGCAGCTCAGGTTTGCAGGGGGCCTACGAGCAGTACTTC. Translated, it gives CASSSGLQGAYEQYF. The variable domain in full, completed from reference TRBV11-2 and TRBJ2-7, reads EAGVAQSPRYKIIEKRQSVAFWCNPISGHATLYWYQQILGQGPKLLIQFQNNGVVDDSQLPKDRFSAERLKGVDSTLKIQPAKLEDSAVYLCASSSGLQGAYEQYFGPGTRLTVT.

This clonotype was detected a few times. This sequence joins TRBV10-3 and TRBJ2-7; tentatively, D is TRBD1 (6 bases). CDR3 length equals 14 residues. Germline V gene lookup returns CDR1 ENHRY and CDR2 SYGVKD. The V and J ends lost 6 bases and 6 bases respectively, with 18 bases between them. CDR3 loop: CAIRDSRGPGEQYF. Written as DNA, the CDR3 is TGTGCCATCAGGGACTCCAGGGGACCGGGCGAGCAGTACTTC.

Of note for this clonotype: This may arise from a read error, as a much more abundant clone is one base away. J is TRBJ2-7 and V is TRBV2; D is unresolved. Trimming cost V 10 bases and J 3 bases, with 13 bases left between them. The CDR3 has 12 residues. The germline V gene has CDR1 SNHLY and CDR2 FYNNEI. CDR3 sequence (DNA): TGTGCCACCACACCGGTCGGCTACGAGCAGTACTTC. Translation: CATTPVGYEQYF.

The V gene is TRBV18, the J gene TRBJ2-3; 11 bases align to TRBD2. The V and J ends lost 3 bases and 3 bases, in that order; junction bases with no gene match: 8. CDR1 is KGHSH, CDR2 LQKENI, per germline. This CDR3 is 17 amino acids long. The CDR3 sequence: CASSPLLAGEITDTQYF. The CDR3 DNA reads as TGTGCCAGCTCACCTTTACTAGCGGGAGAGATAACAGATACGCAGTATTTT.

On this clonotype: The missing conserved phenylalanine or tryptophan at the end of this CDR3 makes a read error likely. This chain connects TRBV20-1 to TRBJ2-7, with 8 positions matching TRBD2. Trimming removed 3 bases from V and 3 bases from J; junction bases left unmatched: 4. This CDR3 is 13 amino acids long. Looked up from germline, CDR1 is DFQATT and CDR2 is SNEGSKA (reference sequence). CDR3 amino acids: CSARGLDFYEQYL. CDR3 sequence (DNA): TGCAGTGCTAGGGGACTAGATTTCTACGAGCAGTACCTC.

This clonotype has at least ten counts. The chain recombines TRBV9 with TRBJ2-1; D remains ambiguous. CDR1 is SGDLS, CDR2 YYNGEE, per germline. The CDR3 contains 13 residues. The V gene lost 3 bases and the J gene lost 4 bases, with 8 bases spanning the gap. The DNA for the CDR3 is TGTGCCAGCAGCGGGACGGATTACAATGAGCAGTTCTTC. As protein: CASSGTDYNEQFF.

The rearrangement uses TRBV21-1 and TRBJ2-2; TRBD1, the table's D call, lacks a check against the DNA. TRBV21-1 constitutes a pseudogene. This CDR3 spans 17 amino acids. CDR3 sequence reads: CASSNRSMQGATGELFF. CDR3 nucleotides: TGTGCCAGCAGCAACAGGAGTATGCAGGGGGCCACCGGGGAGCTGTTTTTT.

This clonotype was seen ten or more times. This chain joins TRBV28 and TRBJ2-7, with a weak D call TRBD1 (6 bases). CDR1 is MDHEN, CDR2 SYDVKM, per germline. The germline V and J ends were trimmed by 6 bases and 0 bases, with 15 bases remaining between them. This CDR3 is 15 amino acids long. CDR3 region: CASSPRGVSSYEQYF. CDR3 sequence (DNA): TGTGCCAGCAGCCCCAGGGGAGTAAGCTCCTACGAGCAGTACTTC.

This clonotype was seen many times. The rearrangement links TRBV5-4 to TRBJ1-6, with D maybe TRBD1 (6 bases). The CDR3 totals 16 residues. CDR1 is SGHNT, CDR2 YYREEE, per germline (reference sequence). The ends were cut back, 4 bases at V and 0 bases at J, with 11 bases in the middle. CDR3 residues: CASSKDRSSYNSPLHF. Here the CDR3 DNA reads TGTGCCAGCAGCAAGGACAGAAGCTCCTATAATTCACCCCTCCACTTT.

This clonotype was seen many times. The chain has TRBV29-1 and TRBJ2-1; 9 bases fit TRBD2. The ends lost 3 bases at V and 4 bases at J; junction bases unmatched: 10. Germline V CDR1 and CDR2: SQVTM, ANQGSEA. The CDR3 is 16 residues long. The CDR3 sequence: CSVDQSGTSSYNEQFF. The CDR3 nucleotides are TGCAGCGTTGACCAATCCGGGACTAGCTCTTACAATGAGCAGTTCTTC.

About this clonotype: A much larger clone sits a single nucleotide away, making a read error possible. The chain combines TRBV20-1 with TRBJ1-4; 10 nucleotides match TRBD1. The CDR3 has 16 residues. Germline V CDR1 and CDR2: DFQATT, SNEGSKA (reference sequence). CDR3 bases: TGCAGTGCTAGTCTGACAGGGGGCACGACTAATGAAGAACTGTTTTTT. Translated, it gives CSASLTGGTTNEELFF.

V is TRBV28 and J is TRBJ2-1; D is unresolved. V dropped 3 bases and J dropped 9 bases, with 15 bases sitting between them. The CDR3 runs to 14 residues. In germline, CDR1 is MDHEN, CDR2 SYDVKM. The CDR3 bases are TGTGCCAGCAGTTTTTTGCATGGTTTGGGTGAGCAGTTCTTC. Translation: CASSFLHGLGEQFF.

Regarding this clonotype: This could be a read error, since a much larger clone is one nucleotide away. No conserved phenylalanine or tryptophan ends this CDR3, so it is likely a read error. DNA of the CDR3: TGTGCCATCAGTGAGATGGGGGCAGATACGCAGTATCTT. This translates into CAISEMGADTQYL. The V and J genes are TRBV10-3 and TRBJ2-3; D tentatively reads TRBD1 or TRBD2 (5 bases each). The V gene's germline CDR1 is ENHRY and CDR2 SYGVKD. V lost 2 bases to trimming and J lost 4 bases, with 7 bases between them. The CDR3 extends over 13 amino acids.

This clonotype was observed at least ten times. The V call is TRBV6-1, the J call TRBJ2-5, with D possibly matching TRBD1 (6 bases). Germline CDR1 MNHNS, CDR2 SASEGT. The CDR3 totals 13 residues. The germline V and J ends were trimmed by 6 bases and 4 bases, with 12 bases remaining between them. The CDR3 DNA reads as TGTGCCAGCAGGGTACAGGGAGTAGAGACCCAGTACTTC. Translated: CASRVQGVETQYF.

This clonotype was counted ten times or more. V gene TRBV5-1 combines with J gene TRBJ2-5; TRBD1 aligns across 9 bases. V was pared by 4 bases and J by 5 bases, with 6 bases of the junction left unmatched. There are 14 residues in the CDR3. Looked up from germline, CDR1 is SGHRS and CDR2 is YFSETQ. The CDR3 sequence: CASSQPGTGETQYF. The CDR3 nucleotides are TGCGCCAGCAGCCAACCGGGGACAGGGGAGACCCAGTACTTC.

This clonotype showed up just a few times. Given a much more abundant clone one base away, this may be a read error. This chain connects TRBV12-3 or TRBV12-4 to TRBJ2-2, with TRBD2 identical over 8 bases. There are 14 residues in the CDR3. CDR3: CASSPTGGAEEPFF. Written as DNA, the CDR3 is TGTGCCAGCAGTCCGACGGGGGGGGCGGAGGAGCCGTTTTTT.

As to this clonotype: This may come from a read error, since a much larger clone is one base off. The CDR3 nucleotides read TGTGCCAGTAATCAGGGGCGTCTCCTAGGTGGCTACACCTTC. Amino acids: CASNQGRLLGGYTF. V gene TRBV19 combines with J gene TRBJ1-2, with a tentative D call TRBD1 (6 bases). The CDR3 extends over 14 amino acids. The germline V gene encodes CDR1 LNHDA and CDR2 SQIVND (reference sequence). V lost 7 bases, J lost 7 bases, and 19 bases lay in between.

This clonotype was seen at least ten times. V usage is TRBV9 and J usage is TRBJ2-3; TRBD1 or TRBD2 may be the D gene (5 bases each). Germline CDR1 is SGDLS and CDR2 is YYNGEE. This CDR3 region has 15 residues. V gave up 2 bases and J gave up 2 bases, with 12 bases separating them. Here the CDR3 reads CASSVEKGPTDTQYF. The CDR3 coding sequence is TGTGCCAGCAGCGTCGAGAAGGGACCCACAGATACGCAGTATTTT.

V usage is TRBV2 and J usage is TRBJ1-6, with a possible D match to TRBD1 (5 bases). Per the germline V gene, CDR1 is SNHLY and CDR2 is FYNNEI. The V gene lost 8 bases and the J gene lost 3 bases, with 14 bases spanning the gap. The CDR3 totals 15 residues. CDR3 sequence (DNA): TGTGCCAGCGGCATGGGGCCTGGCTATAATTCACCCCTCCACTTT. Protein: CASGMGPGYNSPLHF.

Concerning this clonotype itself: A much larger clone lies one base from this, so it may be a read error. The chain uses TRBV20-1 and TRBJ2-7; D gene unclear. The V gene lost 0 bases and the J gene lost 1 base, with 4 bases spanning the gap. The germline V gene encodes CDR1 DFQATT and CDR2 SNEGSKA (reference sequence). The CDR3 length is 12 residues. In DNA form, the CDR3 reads TGCAGTGCTAGAGACATGTCCTACGAGCAGTACTTC. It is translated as CSARDMSYEQYF.

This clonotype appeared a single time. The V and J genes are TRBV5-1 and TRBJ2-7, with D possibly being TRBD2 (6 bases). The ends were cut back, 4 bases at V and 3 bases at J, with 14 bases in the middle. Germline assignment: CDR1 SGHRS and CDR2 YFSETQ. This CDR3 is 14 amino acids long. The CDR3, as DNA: TGCGCCAGCAGCCCCGGGGGTACCTACTACGAGCAGTACTTC. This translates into CASSPGGTYYEQYF.

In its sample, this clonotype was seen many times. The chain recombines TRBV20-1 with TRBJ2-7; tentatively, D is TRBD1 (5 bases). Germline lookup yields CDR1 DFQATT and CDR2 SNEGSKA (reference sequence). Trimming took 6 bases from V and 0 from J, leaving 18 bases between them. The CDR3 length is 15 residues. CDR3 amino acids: CSATPEDTGSYEQYF. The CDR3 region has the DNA TGCAGTGCCACACCCGAGGACACCGGCTCCTACGAGCAGTACTTC.

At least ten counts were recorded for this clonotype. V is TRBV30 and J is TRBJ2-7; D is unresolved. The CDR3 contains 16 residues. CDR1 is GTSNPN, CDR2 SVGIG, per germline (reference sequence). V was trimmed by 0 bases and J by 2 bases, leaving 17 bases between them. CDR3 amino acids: CAWSVKDHLPTYEQYF. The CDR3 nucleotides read TGTGCCTGGAGTGTAAAGGACCACTTACCCACCTACGAGCAGTACTTC.

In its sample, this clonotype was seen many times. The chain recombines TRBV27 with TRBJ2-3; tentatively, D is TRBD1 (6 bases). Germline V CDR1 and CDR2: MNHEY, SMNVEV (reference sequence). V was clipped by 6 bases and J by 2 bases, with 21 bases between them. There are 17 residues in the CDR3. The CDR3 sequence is CASSPEIRTANTDTQYF. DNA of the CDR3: TGTGCCAGCAGCCCAGAAATCAGGACAGCTAACACAGATACGCAGTATTTT.

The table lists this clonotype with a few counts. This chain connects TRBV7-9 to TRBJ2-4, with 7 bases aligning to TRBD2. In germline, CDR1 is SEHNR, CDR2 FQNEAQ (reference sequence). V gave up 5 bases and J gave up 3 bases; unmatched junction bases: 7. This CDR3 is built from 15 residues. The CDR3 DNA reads TGTGCCAGCAGCGCCGGGGGGAGCGGCAAAAACATTCAGTACTTC. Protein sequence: CASSAGGSGKNIQYF.